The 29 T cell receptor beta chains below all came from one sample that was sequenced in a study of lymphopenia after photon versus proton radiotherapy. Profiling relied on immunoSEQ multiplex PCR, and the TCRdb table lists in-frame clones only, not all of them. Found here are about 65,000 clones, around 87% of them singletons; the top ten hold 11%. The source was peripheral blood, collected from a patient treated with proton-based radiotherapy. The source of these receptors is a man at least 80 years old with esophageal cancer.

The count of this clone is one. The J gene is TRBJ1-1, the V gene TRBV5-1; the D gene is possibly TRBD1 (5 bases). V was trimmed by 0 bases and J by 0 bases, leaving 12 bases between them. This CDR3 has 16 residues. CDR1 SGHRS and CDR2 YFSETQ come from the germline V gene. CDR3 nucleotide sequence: TGCGCCAGCAGCTTGGGACAGTCCGTCATGAACACTGAAGCTTTCTTT. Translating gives CASSLGQSVMNTEAFF.

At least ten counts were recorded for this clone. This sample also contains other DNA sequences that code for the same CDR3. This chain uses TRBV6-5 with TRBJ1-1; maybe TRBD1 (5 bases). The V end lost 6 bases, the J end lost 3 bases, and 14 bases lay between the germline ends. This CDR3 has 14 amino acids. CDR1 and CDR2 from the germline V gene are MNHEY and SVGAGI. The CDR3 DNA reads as TGTGCCAGCAGGAGCAGGGTAGAGGACACTGAAGCTTTCTTT. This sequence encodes CASRSRVEDTEAFF.

CDR3 in amino acids: CASRGRGNEQFF. CDR3 coding DNA: TGTGCCAGCAGGGGAAGAGGCAATGAGCAGTTCTTC. V gene TRBV6-5 combines with J gene TRBJ2-1; no reliable D call. V was clipped by 6 bases and J by 6 bases, with 9 bases between them. The CDR3 loop spans 12 amino acids. Germline V gene data show CDR1 as MNHEY and CDR2 as SVGAGI.

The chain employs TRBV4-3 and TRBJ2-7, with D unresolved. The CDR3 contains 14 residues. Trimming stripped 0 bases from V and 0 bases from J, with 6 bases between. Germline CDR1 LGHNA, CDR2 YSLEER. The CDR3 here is CASSQDTLSYEQYF. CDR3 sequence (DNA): TGCGCCAGCAGCCAAGATACACTCTCCTACGAGCAGTACTTC.

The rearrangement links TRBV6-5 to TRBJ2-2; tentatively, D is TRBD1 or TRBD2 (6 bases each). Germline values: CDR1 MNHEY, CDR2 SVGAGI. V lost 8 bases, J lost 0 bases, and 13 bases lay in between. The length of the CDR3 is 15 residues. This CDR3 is CASGGGQTNTGELFF. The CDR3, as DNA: TGTGCCAGCGGAGGGGGACAAACGAACACCGGGGAGCTGTTTTTT.

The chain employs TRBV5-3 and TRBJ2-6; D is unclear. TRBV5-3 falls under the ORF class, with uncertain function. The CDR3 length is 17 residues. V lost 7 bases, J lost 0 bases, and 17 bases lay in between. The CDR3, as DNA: TGTGCCAGATCAATAGAAGCTGGAACCTCTGGGGCCAACGTCCTGACTTTC. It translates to CARSIEAGTSGANVLTF.

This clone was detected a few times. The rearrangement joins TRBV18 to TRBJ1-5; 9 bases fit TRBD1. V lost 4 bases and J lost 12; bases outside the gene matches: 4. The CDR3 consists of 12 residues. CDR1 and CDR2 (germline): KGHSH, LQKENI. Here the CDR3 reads CASSLAGQGQHF. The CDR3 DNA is TGTGCCAGCTCACTCGCGGGACAGGGCCAGCATTTT.

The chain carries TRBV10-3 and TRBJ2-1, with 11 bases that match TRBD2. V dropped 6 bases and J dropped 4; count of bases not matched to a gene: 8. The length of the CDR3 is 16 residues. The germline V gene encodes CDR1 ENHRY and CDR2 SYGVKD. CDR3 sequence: CAIRDIAGGFYNEQFF. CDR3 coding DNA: TGTGCCATCAGAGATATAGCGGGGGGGTTTTACAATGAGCAGTTCTTC.

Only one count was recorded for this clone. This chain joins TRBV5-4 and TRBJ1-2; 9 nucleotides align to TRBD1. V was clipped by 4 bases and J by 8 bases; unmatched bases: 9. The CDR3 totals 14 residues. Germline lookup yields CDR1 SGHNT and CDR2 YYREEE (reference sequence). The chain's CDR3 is CASSRDRDIIGYTF. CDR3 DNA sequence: TGTGCCAGCAGCCGGGACAGGGATATCATCGGCTACACCTTC.

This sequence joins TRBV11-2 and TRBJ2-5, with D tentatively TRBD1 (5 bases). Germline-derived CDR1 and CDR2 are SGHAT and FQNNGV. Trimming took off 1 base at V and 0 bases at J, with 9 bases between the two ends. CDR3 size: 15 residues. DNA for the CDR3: TGTGCCAGCAGCTTAGCAGGGTCGTACCAAGAGACCCAGTACTTC. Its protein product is CASSLAGSYQETQYF.

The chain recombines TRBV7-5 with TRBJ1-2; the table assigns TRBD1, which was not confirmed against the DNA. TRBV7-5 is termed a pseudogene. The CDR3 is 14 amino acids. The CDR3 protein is CVRSPGTVDYGYTF. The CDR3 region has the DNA TGTGTCAGAAGCCCCGGGACAGTAGACTATGGCTACACCTTC.

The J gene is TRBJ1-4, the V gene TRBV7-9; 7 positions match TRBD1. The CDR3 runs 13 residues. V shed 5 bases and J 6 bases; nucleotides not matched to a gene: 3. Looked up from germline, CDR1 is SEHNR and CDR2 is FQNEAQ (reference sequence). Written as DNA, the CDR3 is TGTGCCAGCAGCGTCGGGACAGATGAAAAACTGTTTTTT. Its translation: CASSVGTDEKLFF.

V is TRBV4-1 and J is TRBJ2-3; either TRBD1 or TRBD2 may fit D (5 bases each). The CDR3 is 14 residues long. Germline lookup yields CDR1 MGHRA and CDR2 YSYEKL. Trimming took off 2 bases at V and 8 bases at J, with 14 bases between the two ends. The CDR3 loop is CASSQTRGQVTQYF. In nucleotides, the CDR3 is TGCGCCAGCAGCCAAACTAGGGGTCAGGTTACGCAGTATTTT.

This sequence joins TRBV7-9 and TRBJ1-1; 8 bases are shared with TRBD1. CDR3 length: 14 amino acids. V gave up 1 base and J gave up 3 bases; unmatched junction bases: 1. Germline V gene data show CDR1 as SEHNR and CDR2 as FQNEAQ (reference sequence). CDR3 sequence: CASSLVDRDTEAFF. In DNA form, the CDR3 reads TGTGCCAGCAGCTTAGTGGACAGGGACACTGAAGCTTTCTTT.

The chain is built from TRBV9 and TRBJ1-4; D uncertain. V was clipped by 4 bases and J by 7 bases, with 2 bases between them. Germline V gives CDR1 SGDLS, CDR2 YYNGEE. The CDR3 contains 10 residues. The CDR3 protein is CASSFEKLFF. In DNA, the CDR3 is TGTGCCAGCAGCTTTGAAAAACTGTTTTTT. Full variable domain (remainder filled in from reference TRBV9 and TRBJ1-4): DSGVTQTPKHLITATGQRVTLRCSPRSGDLSVYWYQQSLDQGLQFLIQYYNGEERAKGNILERFSAQQFPDLHSELNLSSLELGDSALYFCASSFEKLFFGSGTQLSVL.

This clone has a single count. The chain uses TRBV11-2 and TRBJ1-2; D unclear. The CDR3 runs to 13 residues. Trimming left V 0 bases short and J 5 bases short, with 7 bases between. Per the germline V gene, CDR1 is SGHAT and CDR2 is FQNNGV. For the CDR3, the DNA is TGTGCCAGCAGCTTAGATTTCCCGTATGGCTACACCTTC. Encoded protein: CASSLDFPYGYTF.

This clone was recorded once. The CDR3 DNA sequence: TGTGCCAGCAGCTCACCCAGTCAGGGGAAAGAGACCCAGTACTTC. Its protein is CASSSPSQGKETQYF. The V gene is TRBV5-8, the J gene TRBJ2-5, with D tentatively TRBD1 (6 bases). CDR1 SGHTS and CDR2 YDEGEE come from the germline V gene. The CDR3 is 15 amino acids. Trimming cost V 3 bases and J 3 bases, with 15 bases left between them.

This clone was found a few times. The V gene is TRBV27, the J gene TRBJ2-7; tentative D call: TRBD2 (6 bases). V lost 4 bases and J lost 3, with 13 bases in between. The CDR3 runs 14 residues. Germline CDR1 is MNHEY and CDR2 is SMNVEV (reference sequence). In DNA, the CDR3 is TGTGCCAGCAGTTCAGCGGGCCCAGGCTACGAGCAGTACTTC. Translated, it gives CASSSAGPGYEQYF.

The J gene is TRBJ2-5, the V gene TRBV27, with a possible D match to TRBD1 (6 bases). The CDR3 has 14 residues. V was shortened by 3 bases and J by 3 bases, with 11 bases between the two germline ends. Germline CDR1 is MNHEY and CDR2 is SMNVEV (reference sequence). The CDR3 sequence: CASSFVGAKETQYF. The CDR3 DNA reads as TGTGCCAGCAGTTTTGTGGGGGCAAAAGAGACCCAGTACTTC.

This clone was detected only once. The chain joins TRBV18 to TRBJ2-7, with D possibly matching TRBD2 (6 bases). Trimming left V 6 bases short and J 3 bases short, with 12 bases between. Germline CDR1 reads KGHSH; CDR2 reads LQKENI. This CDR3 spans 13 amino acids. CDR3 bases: TGTGCCAGCTCCCCGACTAGTCTCTACGAGCAGTACTTC. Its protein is CASSPTSLYEQYF.

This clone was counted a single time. CDR3 residues: CASLGDKGFNYGYTF. The CDR3 coding sequence is TGTGCCAGCCTGGGGGACAAGGGATTTAACTATGGCTACACCTTC. V gene TRBV25-1 combines with J gene TRBJ1-2, with D maybe TRBD1 (6 bases). Trimming cost V 8 bases and J 1 base, with 17 bases left between them. Germline V gene data show CDR1 as MGHDK and CDR2 as SYGVNS. The CDR3 extends over 15 amino acids.

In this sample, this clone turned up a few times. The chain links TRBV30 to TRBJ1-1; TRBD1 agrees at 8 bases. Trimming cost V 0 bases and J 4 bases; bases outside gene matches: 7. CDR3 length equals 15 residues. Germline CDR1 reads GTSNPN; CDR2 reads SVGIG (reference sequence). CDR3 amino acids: CAWSVRQGRITEAFF. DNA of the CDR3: TGTGCCTGGAGTGTACGACAGGGGAGGATCACTGAAGCTTTCTTT.

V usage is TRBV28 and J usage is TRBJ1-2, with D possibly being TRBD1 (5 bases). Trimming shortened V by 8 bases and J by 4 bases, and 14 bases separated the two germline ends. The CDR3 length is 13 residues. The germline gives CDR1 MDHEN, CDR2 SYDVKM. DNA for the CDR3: TGTGCCAGCGCCCGACTTGGGGCCTATGGCTACACCTTC. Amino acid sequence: CASARLGAYGYTF.

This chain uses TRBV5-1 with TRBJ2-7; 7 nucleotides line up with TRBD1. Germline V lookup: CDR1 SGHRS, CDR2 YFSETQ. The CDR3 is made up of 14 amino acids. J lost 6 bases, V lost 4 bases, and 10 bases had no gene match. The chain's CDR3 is CASSRPDRAGEQYF. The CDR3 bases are TGCGCCAGCAGCCGACCCGACAGGGCGGGCGAGCAGTACTTC.

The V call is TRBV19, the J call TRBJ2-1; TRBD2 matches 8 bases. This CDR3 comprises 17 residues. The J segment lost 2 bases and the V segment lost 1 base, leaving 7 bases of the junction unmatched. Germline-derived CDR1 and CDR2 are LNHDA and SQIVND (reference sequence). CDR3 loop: CASSIGFREGAYNEQFF. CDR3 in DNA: TGTGCCAGTAGTATAGGATTCCGGGAGGGGGCCTACAATGAGCAGTTCTTC.

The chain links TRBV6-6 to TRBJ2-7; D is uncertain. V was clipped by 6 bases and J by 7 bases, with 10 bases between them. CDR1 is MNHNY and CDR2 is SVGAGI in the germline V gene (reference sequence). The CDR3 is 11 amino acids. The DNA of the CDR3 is TGTGCCAGCAGCTACCTTATGGAGCAGTACTTC. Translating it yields CASSYLMEQYF.

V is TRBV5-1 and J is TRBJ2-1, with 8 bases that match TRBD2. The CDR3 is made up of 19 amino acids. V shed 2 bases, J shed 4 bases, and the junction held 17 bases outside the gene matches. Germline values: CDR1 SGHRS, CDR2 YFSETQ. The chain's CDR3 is CASSFRAGGPSSKYNEQFF. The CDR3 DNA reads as TGCGCCAGCAGCTTCAGGGCGGGAGGCCCTTCTTCCAAGTACAATGAGCAGTTCTTC.

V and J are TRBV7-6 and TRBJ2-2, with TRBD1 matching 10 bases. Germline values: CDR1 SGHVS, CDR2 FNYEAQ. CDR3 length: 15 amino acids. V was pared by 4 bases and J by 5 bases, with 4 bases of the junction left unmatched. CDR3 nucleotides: TGTGCCAGCAGCTCCAGACAGGGGGCTACCGGGGAGCTGTTTTTT. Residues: CASSSRQGATGELFF. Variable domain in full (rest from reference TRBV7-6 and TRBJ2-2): GAGVSQSPRYKVTKRGQDVALRCDPISGHVSLYWYRQALGQGPEFLTYFNYEAQQDKSGLPNDRFSAERPEGSISTLTIQRTEQRDSAMYRCASSSRQGATGELFFGEGSRLTVL.

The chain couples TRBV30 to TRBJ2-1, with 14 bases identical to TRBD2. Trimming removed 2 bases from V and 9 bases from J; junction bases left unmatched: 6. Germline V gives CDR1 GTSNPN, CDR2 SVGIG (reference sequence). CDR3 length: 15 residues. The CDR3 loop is CAWSLGLAGESEQFF. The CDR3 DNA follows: TGTGCCTGGAGTTTGGGACTAGCGGGAGAAAGTGAGCAGTTCTTC.